Each of the 20 T cell receptor beta chains below was sequenced from the same sample in a study of CD8 T cells in ankylosing spondylitis. TCRdb called the 5' RACE reads again in MiXCR, with one record for every CDR3 protein. The sample contains 250,000 to 400,000 distinct CDR3 sequences, 11% of which appear only once. Material: blood, either unsorted or a sorted T cell fraction (not recorded which). These receptors were collected from a female donor with ankylosing spondylitis or in good health (not recorded which).

This clonotype was recorded at least ten times. This rearrangement joins TRBV3-1 to TRBJ2-1; 7 bases line up with TRBD2. The CDR3 consists of 15 residues. Germline-derived CDR1 and CDR2 are LGHDT and YNNKEL (reference sequence). V lost 1 base, J lost 10 bases, and 10 bases stayed unmatched. The CDR3 sequence is CASSQARSPAGEQFF. The CDR3 nucleotides read TGTGCCAGCAGCCAAGCTCGGTCCCCAGCGGGGGAGCAGTTCTTC.

This clonotype has just a few counts. V and J are TRBV20-1 and TRBJ2-7; D remains ambiguous. The V gene lost 0 bases and the J gene lost 2 bases, with 17 bases spanning the gap. The germline CDR1 and CDR2 sequences are DFQATT and SNEGSKA (reference sequence). The CDR3 covers 16 residues. In nucleotides, the CDR3 is TGCAGTGCTAGAGATCCAGGCCTGGACGGGCCCTACGAGCAGTACTTC. This encodes CSARDPGLDGPYEQYF.

This clonotype appeared many times. The rearrangement links TRBV20-1 to TRBJ1-1; the D is unclear. This CDR3 has 13 residues. The germline V and J ends were trimmed by 7 bases and 5 bases, with 17 bases remaining between them. Per the germline V gene, CDR1 is DFQATT and CDR2 is SNEGSKA (reference sequence). The CDR3 protein is CSVPGPRKTEAFF. CDR3 sequence (DNA): TGCAGTGTCCCGGGCCCTCGAAAGACTGAAGCTTTCTTT.

The gene calls are TRBV7-2 and TRBJ1-5; tentative D call: TRBD1 (6 bases). The CDR3 is made up of 14 amino acids. Per the germline V gene, CDR1 is SGHTA and CDR2 is FQGNSA. Trimming stripped 1 base from V and 9 bases from J, with 13 bases between. CDR3 nucleotide sequence: TGTGCCAGCAGCTTAGACGCAGGGGTGAGGCCCCAGCATTTT. Its protein product is CASSLDAGVRPQHF.

This clonotype was counted ten times or more. The chain is built from TRBV5-1 and TRBJ1-1; TRBD1 aligns across 7 bases. This CDR3 region has 15 residues. Losses at the gene ends were 4 bases for V and 1 base for J; bases not matched to a gene: 7. Germline CDR1 is SGHRS and CDR2 is YFSETQ. CDR3 nucleotides: TGCGCCAGCAGCGGAGCCGGGACAGAGAACACTGAAGCTTTCTTT. This codes for CASSGAGTENTEAFF.

This clonotype was detected ten times or more. The rearrangement links TRBV28 to TRBJ1-2; D is undetermined. Trimming removed 3 bases from V and 7 bases from J, with 9 bases in between. Germline CDR1 and CDR2: MDHEN and SYDVKM. This CDR3 is built from 12 residues. CDR3 loop: CASSFLPAGYTF. The CDR3 DNA sequence: TGTGCCAGCAGTTTTCTGCCGGCTGGCTACACCTTC.

This clonotype was observed many times. The chain joins TRBV5-6 to TRBJ2-3; possible D gene TRBD2, 6 bases. CDR1 is SGHDT and CDR2 is YYEEEE in the germline V gene. The CDR3 is 14 residues long. Trimming took off 4 bases at V and 2 bases at J, with 11 bases between the two ends. The CDR3 here is CASSPRDFTDTQYF. The DNA of the CDR3 is TGTGCCAGCAGCCCAAGGGACTTCACAGATACGCAGTATTTT.

This clonotype came up many times. The chain links TRBV5-1 to TRBJ1-4, with 7 bases matching TRBD1. CDR1 and CDR2 from the germline V gene are SGHRS and YFSETQ. The trim removed 5 bases at V and 0 bases at J, leaving 10 bases unmatched. CDR3 length: 17 amino acids. This chain's CDR3 is CASRSLVGTATNEKLFF. The CDR3 coding sequence is TGCGCCAGCAGGAGCTTAGTGGGGACAGCAACTAATGAAAAACTGTTTTTT.

This clonotype was counted only a few times. V is TRBV3-1 and J is TRBJ2-1, with TRBD2 identical over 8 bases. Germline loops: CDR1 LGHDT, CDR2 YNNKEL (reference sequence). Trimming cost V 6 bases and J 4 bases; bases outside gene matches: 8. CDR3 length: 15 residues. For the CDR3, the DNA is TGTGCCAGCAGGCAGCGGGAGCTTGATTACAATGAGCAGTTCTTC. This gives the protein CASRQRELDYNEQFF.

This clonotype showed up just a few times. The germline gene is not matched at one end of the junction; a read error may be the cause. The CDR3 region is CASSLGVQGRGEEQFF. The DNA for the CDR3 is TGTGCTAGCAGCTTAGGCGTTCAGGGGAGGGGGGAAGAGCAGTTCTTC. The J gene is TRBJ2-1, the V gene TRBV7-7, with D maybe TRBD2 (7 bases). CDR3 length equals 16 residues. Germline CDR1 SSHAT, CDR2 FNYEAQ (reference sequence). Full variable domain (outside the CDR3, taken from reference TRBV7-7 and TRBJ2-1): GAGVSQSPRYKVTKRGQDVTLRCDPISSHATLYWYQQALGQGPEFLTYFNYEAQPDKSGLPSDRFSAERPEGSISTLTIQRTEQRDSAMYRCASSLGVQGRGEEQFFGPGTRLTVL.

The chain couples TRBV19 to TRBJ2-1; TRBD2 matches at 12 bases. Trimming at V came to 5 bases and at J to 7 bases, leaving 3 bases not matched to a gene. CDR1 is LNHDA, CDR2 SQIVND, per germline (reference sequence). This CDR3 is 14 amino acids long. The CDR3 coding sequence is TGTGCCAGTAGTGGACTAGCGGGGAGAAATGAGCAGTTCTTC. It codes for CASSGLAGRNEQFF. The full variable domain, with the rest looked up from reference TRBV19 and TRBJ2-1, is DGGITQSPKYLFRKEGQNVTLSCEQNLNHDAMYWYRQDPGQGLRLIYYSQIVNDFQKGDIAEGYSVSREKKESFPLTVTSAQKNPTAFYLCASSGLAGRNEQFFGPGTRLTVL.

This clonotype was observed at least ten times. The chain links TRBV20-1 to TRBJ2-1, with 7 bases lining up with TRBD2. The CDR3 sequence is 14 residues long. Germline V gene sequence: CDR1 DFQATT, CDR2 SNEGSKA (reference sequence). V was clipped by 6 bases and J by 4 bases; unmatched bases: 9. The CDR3 reads CSALPGLPYNEQFF. CDR3 bases: TGCAGTGCCCTACCGGGACTACCGTACAATGAGCAGTTCTTC.

This clonotype has ten or more counts. V gene TRBV12-3 or TRBV12-4 combines with J gene TRBJ1-1; the D is unclear. The CDR3 has 13 amino acids. V lost 7 bases, J lost 5 bases, and 14 bases lay in between. CDR3 in amino acids: CASIPGGRTEAFF. CDR3 bases: TGTGCCAGCATCCCCGGAGGTAGGACTGAAGCTTTCTTT.

This clonotype was seen a handful of times. V and J are TRBV28 and TRBJ1-2; D is unresolved. Germline loops: CDR1 MDHEN, CDR2 SYDVKM. Trimming stripped 10 bases from V and 4 bases from J, with 13 bases between. This CDR3 has 12 residues. CDR3 sequence: CATAGEVYGYTF. CDR3 nucleotide sequence: TGTGCCACCGCTGGGGAAGTCTATGGCTACACCTTC.

This clonotype was picked up many times. The chain uses TRBV20-1 and TRBJ1-2; D perhaps matches TRBD1 (5 bases). Germline V gene sequence: CDR1 DFQATT, CDR2 SNEGSKA (reference sequence). Trimming removed 3 bases from V and 5 bases from J, with 16 bases in between. The CDR3 has 14 residues. The DNA of the CDR3 is TGCAGTGCTAGCCGCAGGGCGGAAAAATATGGCTACACCTTC. Translation: CSASRRAEKYGYTF.

CDR3 coding DNA: TGCAGCGTTGAAGATCGGGAAGGGACAGGGTATATCGATGAGCAGTTCTTC. It codes for CSVEDREGTGYIDEQFF. The V gene is TRBV29-1, the J gene TRBJ2-1; TRBD1 matches at 9 bases. V was pared by 0 bases and J by 8 bases, with 14 bases of the junction left unmatched. This CDR3 contains 17 residues. Germline loops: CDR1 SQVTM, CDR2 ANQGSEA.

This clonotype was recorded many times. The chain recombines TRBV12-3 or TRBV12-4 with TRBJ2-1; TRBD2 matches 8 bases. The CDR3 contains 14 residues. With 6 bases clipped from V and 7 bases from J, the junction kept 8 bases outside the gene matches. CDR3 coding DNA: TGTGCCAGCAGCTTTAGCGGGGAGGTTAATGAGCAGTTCTTC. This encodes CASSFSGEVNEQFF.

The sample holds many counts of this clonotype. The CDR3 loop is CASSYKTVIGEKLFF. The CDR3 bases are TGTGCCAGCAGTTACAAGACAGTCATCGGTGAAAAACTGTTTTTT. The chain is built from TRBV6-5 and TRBJ1-4; tentative D call: TRBD1 (5 bases). Germline assignment: CDR1 MNHEY and CDR2 SVGAGI. V was trimmed by 2 bases and J by 7 bases, leaving 14 bases between them. The CDR3 contains 15 residues.

This clonotype was recorded at least ten times. The genes are TRBV12-3 or TRBV12-4 and TRBJ1-2, with a weak D call TRBD1 (5 bases). The V and J ends lost 5 bases and 2 bases respectively, with 12 bases between them. This CDR3 contains 14 residues. CDR3 sequence: CASSPITGNYGYTF. CDR3 nucleotide sequence: TGTGCCAGCAGTCCCATAACAGGAAACTATGGCTACACCTTC.

The CDR3 DNA follows: TGCGCCAGCAGCCCGAGACAGCTCGAACGGCGAAAATCACCCCTCCACTTT. Its protein product is CASSPRQLERRKSPLHF. The chain has TRBV5-1 and TRBJ1-6; TRBD1 might be the D (5 bases). Germline CDR1 reads SGHRS; CDR2 reads YFSETQ. The CDR3 is made up of 17 amino acids. Trimming removed 4 bases from V and 10 bases from J, with 24 bases in between.